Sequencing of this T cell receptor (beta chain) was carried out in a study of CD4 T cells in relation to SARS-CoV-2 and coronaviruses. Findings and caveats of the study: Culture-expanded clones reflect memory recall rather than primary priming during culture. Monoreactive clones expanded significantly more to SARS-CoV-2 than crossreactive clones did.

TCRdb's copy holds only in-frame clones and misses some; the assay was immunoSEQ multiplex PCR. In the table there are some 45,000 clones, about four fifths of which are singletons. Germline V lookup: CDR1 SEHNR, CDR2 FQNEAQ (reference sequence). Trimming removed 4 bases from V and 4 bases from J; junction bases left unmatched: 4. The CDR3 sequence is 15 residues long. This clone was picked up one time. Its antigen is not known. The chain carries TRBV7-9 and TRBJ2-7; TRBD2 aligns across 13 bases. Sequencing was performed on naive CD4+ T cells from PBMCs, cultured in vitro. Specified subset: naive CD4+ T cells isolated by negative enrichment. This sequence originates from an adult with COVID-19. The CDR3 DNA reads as TGTGCCAGCAGCTCCGGGACTAGCGGGGTATACGAGCAGTACTTC. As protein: CASSSGTSGVYEQYF. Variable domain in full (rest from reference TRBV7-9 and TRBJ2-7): DTGVSQNPRHKITKRGQNVTFRCDPISEHNRLYWYRQTLGQGPEFLTYFQNEAQLEKSRLLSDRFSAERPKGSFSTLEIQRTEQGDSAMYLCASSSGTSGVYEQYFGPGTRLTVT.